Listed here are 24 T cell receptor beta chains from one sample, sequenced in a study of post-analysis software for immune sequencing data. Overall study results and limits: The five TRBV segments detected at higher frequency in patients than in controls included TRBV5-6, TRBV5-1 and TRBV20-1.

These TCRs are of unknown antigen specificity. Carried by the TCR beta cDNA libraries were unique molecular identifiers. MiXCR, run by TCRdb on the PCR reads, gives a single entry per CDR3 protein. This table has roughly 620,000 distinct CDR3 sequences, around 47% appearing once. Sequences were obtained from blood. These receptors came from a girl between 5 and 17 years old with multiple sclerosis.

A note on this clonotype: Lacking the conserved final phenylalanine or tryptophan, this CDR3 likely reflects a read error. The J gene is TRBJ1-2, the V gene TRBV10-2; D unclear. The germline V gene has CDR1 WSHSY and CDR2 SAAADI. V shed 3 bases and J shed 3 bases, with 20 bases lying between them. The CDR3 totals 17 residues. The CDR3 region has the DNA TGCGCCAGCAGTGACCAGTTTTCCGCTCATAGGGACTATGGCTACACCTGC. As protein: CASSDQFSAHRDYGYTC.

V gene TRBV30 combines with J gene TRBJ1-2; D is possibly TRBD1 (6 bases). Looked up from germline, CDR1 is GTSNPN and CDR2 is SVGIG (reference sequence). The germline V and J ends were trimmed by 0 bases and 4 bases, with 18 bases remaining between them. The CDR3 sequence is 16 residues long. Written as DNA, the CDR3 is TGTGCCTGGAGTGTGACCCATAGGGGGGCTAGCTATGGCTACACCTTC. The encoded protein is CAWSVTHRGASYGYTF.

This sequence joins TRBV7-8 and TRBJ2-7, with D tentatively TRBD2 (5 bases). V lost 2 bases and J lost 5, with 10 bases in between. This CDR3 spans 13 amino acids. In germline, CDR1 is SGHVS, CDR2 FQNEAQ. CDR3 protein: CASSLYSADEQYF. CDR3 in DNA: TGTGCCAGCAGCTTATATTCAGCGGACGAGCAGTACTTC.

The chain is built from TRBV15 and TRBJ2-7; 7 bases map to TRBD1. Germline CDR1 and CDR2: LNHNV and YYDKDF (reference sequence). V shed 5 bases and J 4 bases; nucleotides not matched to a gene: 8. The CDR3 runs to 14 residues. CDR3 in DNA: TGTGCCACCAGCGGCCGACAGGGTTTATACGAGCAGTACTTC. It is translated as CATSGRQGLYEQYF.

This clonotype came up a few times. The rearrangement joins TRBV5-1 to TRBJ1-2; D remains unclear. The CDR3 covers 12 residues. Germline values: CDR1 SGHRS, CDR2 YFSETQ. V was shortened by 4 bases and J by 8 bases, with 12 bases between the two germline ends. CDR3: CASSLEPGGYTF. The DNA of the CDR3 is TGCGCCAGCAGCCTCGAGCCCGGCGGCTACACCTTC.

This rearrangement joins TRBV20-1 to TRBJ1-5, with D maybe TRBD1 (6 bases). CDR1 and CDR2 (germline): DFQATT, SNEGSKA (reference sequence). The V end was cut by 6 bases, the J end by 1 base, with 10 bases between. The length of the CDR3 is 13 residues. This CDR3 is CSATTGSNQPQHF. The DNA for the CDR3 is TGCAGTGCGACTACAGGGAGCAATCAGCCCCAGCATTTT.

The V call is TRBV27, the J call TRBJ2-7; D not resolved. V lost 5 bases and J 2 bases, leaving 16 bases between the germline ends. Looked up from germline, CDR1 is MNHEY and CDR2 is SMNVEV (reference sequence). The CDR3 covers 15 residues. The CDR3 DNA reads as TGTGCCAGCAGTCGGAAGTCAGCCAAACCCTACGAGCAGTACTTC. This encodes CASSRKSAKPYEQYF.

This chain uses TRBV4-1 with TRBJ2-1; the D gene is possibly TRBD2 (7 bases). V lost 3 bases and J 8 bases, leaving 20 bases between the germline ends. Looked up from germline, CDR1 is MGHRA and CDR2 is YSYEKL. This CDR3 is built from 16 residues. The CDR3 here is CASSQVVTGGWDEQFF. CDR3 coding DNA: TGCGCCAGCAGCCAGGTAGTAACGGGGGGCTGGGATGAGCAGTTCTTC.

This clonotype was observed a handful of times. The chain recombines TRBV12-3 or TRBV12-4 with TRBJ2-1; D is ambiguous. CDR3 size: 13 residues. Trimming cost V 6 bases and J 2 bases, with 8 bases left between them. DNA for the CDR3: TGTGCCAGCAGCTCTCGTACCTACAATGAGCAGTTCTTC. Protein sequence: CASSSRTYNEQFF.

The chain is built from TRBV9 and TRBJ1-2, with D perhaps matching TRBD1 (6 bases). Trimming removed 1 base at V and 1 base at J, with 17 bases between. CDR1 and CDR2 from the germline V gene are SGDLS and YYNGEE. CDR3 length: 17 residues. This CDR3 reads CASSVLPTGPFNYGYTF. DNA of the CDR3: TGTGCCAGCAGCGTATTACCCACAGGGCCCTTTAACTATGGCTACACCTTC.

The chain uses TRBV7-8 and TRBJ2-7; 9 positions agree with TRBD2. The germline CDR1 and CDR2 sequences are SGHVS and FQNEAQ. With V trimmed by 5 bases and J by 10 bases, 24 bases remained unmatched. This CDR3 has 18 amino acids. This CDR3 reads CASSMISGRRSLIEAQYF. CDR3 bases: TGTGCCAGCAGCATGATTAGCGGGAGAAGGTCACTGATTGAGGCCCAGTACTTC.

This chain joins TRBV11-2 and TRBJ2-7, with TRBD2 as a possible D gene (6 bases). Germline values: CDR1 SGHAT, CDR2 FQNNGV. Trimming took 4 bases from V and 1 from J, leaving 11 bases between them. This CDR3 is built from 14 residues. CDR3: CASSSPGVSYEQYF. The CDR3 region has the DNA TGTGCCAGCAGCTCCCCGGGGGTTTCCTACGAGCAGTACTTC.

The chain carries TRBV2 and TRBJ2-3; TRBD2 matches 9 bases. Germline-derived CDR1 and CDR2 are SNHLY and FYNNEI. The J segment lost 1 base and the V segment lost 3 bases, leaving 5 bases of the junction unmatched. This CDR3 spans 16 amino acids. The CDR3 spells CASSDRGRAGTDTQYF. CDR3 DNA: TGTGCCAGCAGTGACCGCGGGAGGGCCGGCACAGATACGCAGTATTTT.

This clonotype was observed a handful of times. The chain combines TRBV10-3 with TRBJ2-6; D is unresolved. Germline V gene data show CDR1 as ENHRY and CDR2 as SYGVKD. Trimming cost V 6 bases and J 0 bases, with 12 bases left between them. The CDR3 is 16 amino acids. This CDR3 is CAIRGWSSSGANVLTF. CDR3 in DNA: TGTGCCATCAGGGGATGGTCTAGCTCTGGGGCCAACGTCCTGACTTTC.

The chain has TRBV5-1 and TRBJ2-7; 13 bases align to TRBD2. The DNA end lines up better with TRBJ2-5; the J call may be wrong. The germline CDR1 and CDR2 sequences are SGHRS and YFSETQ. CDR3 size: 15 residues. The CDR3 sequence: CASSSGLAGAETQYF. CDR3 nucleotide sequence: TGCGCCAGCAGCTCCGGACTAGCGGGAGCCGAGACCCAGTACTTC.

CDR3 nucleotides: TGTGCCAGCAGTGCCCTAAGACAGGGGGGGACCGGGGAGCTGTTTTTT. Residues: CASSALRQGGTGELFF. V is TRBV6-1 and J is TRBJ2-2, with TRBD1 identical over 9 bases. V shed 4 bases and J 5 bases; nucleotides not matched to a gene: 8. This CDR3 contains 16 residues. Germline loops: CDR1 MNHNS, CDR2 SASEGT.

There are a few counts of this clonotype. The CDR3 DNA sequence: TGTGCCAGCAGTTACGGGGCGGGAGGCCCGTACGAGCAGTACTTC. It codes for CASSYGAGGPYEQYF. This sequence joins TRBV6-5 and TRBJ2-5, with 8 nucleotides matching TRBD2. The DNA end is a closer match to TRBJ2-7, so the J assignment may be wrong. The CDR3 is 15 amino acids. The germline gives CDR1 MNHEY, CDR2 SVGAGI.

The CDR3 DNA follows: TGTGCCAGCAGGGGGATAAGGGGGGGCGAGCAGTACTTC. Protein product: CASRGIRGGEQYF. The V call is TRBV7-2, the J call TRBJ2-7, with a tentative D call TRBD2 (7 bases). V gave up 6 bases and J gave up 6 bases, with 15 bases separating them. Looked up from germline, CDR1 is SGHTA and CDR2 is FQGNSA. The CDR3 length is 13 residues.

This clonotype was counted only a few times. The CDR3, as DNA: TGTGCCAGCTCCCTTGGAGGGGTAGGGCAAGAGACCCAGTACTTC. This encodes CASSLGGVGQETQYF. The chain uses TRBV11-2 and TRBJ2-5; tentative D call: TRBD2 (6 bases). V was cut by 8 bases and J by 2 bases, with 18 bases left in between. This CDR3 is 15 amino acids long. CDR1 is SGHAT and CDR2 is FQNNGV in the germline V gene.

This clonotype was recorded once. This sequence joins TRBV24-1 and TRBJ2-1; 7 bases match TRBD2. V lost 10 bases to trimming and J lost 5 bases; unmatched junction nucleotides: 10. CDR3 length: 14 amino acids. Germline V gene data show CDR1 as KGHDR and CDR2 as SFDVKD. DNA for the CDR3: TGTGCCACACAATCCACTAGCGTCCACAATGAGCAGTTCTTC. Amino acid sequence: CATQSTSVHNEQFF.

The V and J genes are TRBV12-3 or TRBV12-4 and TRBJ2-7, with a tentative D call TRBD2 (6 bases). V was cut by 3 bases and J by 6 bases, with 12 bases left in between. The CDR3 has 13 amino acids. In DNA form, the CDR3 reads TGTGCCAGCAGTTTGGGGGGAGTAAGCGAGCAGTACTTC. Translating gives CASSLGGVSEQYF.

The chain employs TRBV5-1 and TRBJ2-2, with a tentative D call TRBD1 (5 bases). Trimming shortened V by 0 bases and J by 2 bases, and 8 bases separated the two germline ends. Germline V CDR1 and CDR2: SGHRS, YFSETQ. The length of the CDR3 is 15 residues. The CDR3 sequence is CASSLDRPNTGELFF. CDR3 coding DNA: TGCGCCAGCAGCTTGGACAGGCCCAACACCGGGGAGCTGTTTTTT.

V gene TRBV7-9 combines with J gene TRBJ1-4, with 7 bases fitting TRBD1. The V segment lost 5 bases and the J segment 8 bases; nucleotides outside the gene matches: 14. Germline V lookup: CDR1 SEHNR, CDR2 FQNEAQ (reference sequence). The CDR3 contains 16 residues. CDR3 bases: TGTGCCAGCAGCCGTGGCCTAGGTGGGACAGAAGAAAAACTGTTTTTT. This translates into CASSRGLGGTEEKLFF.

The V and J genes are TRBV6-1 and TRBJ1-1; D gene uncertain. The CDR3 has 13 amino acids. Per the germline V gene, CDR1 is MNHNS and CDR2 is SASEGT. V gave up 10 bases and J gave up 0 bases, with 12 bases separating them. The CDR3 sequence: CATLQTLNTEAFF. DNA of the CDR3: TGTGCCACCTTACAGACTTTGAACACTGAAGCTTTCTTT.